A selection of T cell receptor beta chains follows, all from one sample in a study of somatic mutations in cytotoxic T cells in rheumatoid arthritis. Method: immunoSEQ multiplex PCR; TCRdb's copy keeps in-frame clones and lacks some. The sample carries some 18,000 clones, under 80% recorded once. Sequencing used CD8+ T cells sorted from blood. Source of these receptors: a man between 60 and 75 years old in good health. Each CDR3 is given with its conserved first and last residue. D genes are given only for firm matches. Expanded clones get a size class; other rows say once, few or many, or leave the size out.

TRBV7-9	TRBD1	.	TRBJ2-7	CASSSRDRGYEQYF	TGTGCCAGCAGCTCCCGGGACAGGGGTTACGAGCAGTACTTC
TRBV4-3	.	.	TRBJ2-7	CASSSEVIRSSYEQYF	TGCGCCAGCAGCTCAGAGGTCATCCGAAGCTCCTACGAGCAGTACTTC
TRBV6-5	TRBD1	.	TRBJ2-3	CASKTGGVTDTQYF	TGTGCCAGTAAGACAGGGGGCGTCACAGATACGCAGTATTTT
TRBV4-1	TRBD1	.	TRBJ2-7	CASSQGRVDRGRYEQYF	TGCGCCAGCAGCCAGGGACGGGTGGACAGGGGCCGCTACGAGCAGTACTTC
TRBV16	.	.	TRBJ1-5	CASSQAGMRPQHF	TGTGCCAGCAGCCAAGCAGGGATGAGGCCCCAGCATTTT
TRBV9	TRBD2	.	TRBJ2-3	CASSPGGSGGSTDTQYF	TGTGCCAGCAGCCCAGGCGGGAGCGGGGGAAGCACAGATACGCAGTATTTT
TRBV9	.	.	TRBJ2-3	CASSSQGMSTDTQYF	TGTGCCAGCAGTTCCCAGGGGATGAGCACAGATACGCAGTATTTT
TRBV7-9	.	few	TRBJ2-3	CASGLGTDTQYF	TGTGCCAGCGGGCTTGGCACAGATACGCAGTATTTT
TRBV4-1	TRBD2	.	TRBJ2-1	CASSEGLAAYNEQFF	TGCGCCAGCAGCGAGGGACTAGCGGCCTACAATGAGCAGTTCTTC
TRBV7-9	TRBD1	.	TRBJ2-2	CASSLGTGANTGELFF	TGTGCCAGCAGCTTAGGGACAGGGGCGAACACCGGGGAGCTGTTTTTT
TRBV7-3	.	.	TRBJ2-5	CASSLGQKYQETQYF	TGTGCCAGCAGCTTGGGACAAAAGTACCAAGAGACCCAGTACTTC
TRBV5-4	.	.	TRBJ1-2	CASLPWGGYGYTF	TGTGCCAGCTTGCCCTGGGGGGGGTACGGCTACACCTTC
TRBV6-5	.	.	TRBJ2-7	CASSYQLARNYEQYF	TGTGCCAGCAGTTACCAGTTGGCCAGGAACTACGAGCAGTACTTC
TRBV7-3	TRBD2	.	TRBJ2-5	CASSFTGTSGRKETQYF	TGTGCCAGCAGCTTTACTGGGACTAGCGGGAGAAAAGAGACCCAGTACTTC
TRBV5-4	.	.	TRBJ2-1	CASSLAQYNEQFF	TGTGCCAGCAGCTTGGCCCAGTACAATGAGCAGTTCTTC